This T cell receptor (beta chain) appears in the sequencing data of a study of blood T cell repertoires in COVID-19. Looking at the study overall: Both acute and convalescent COVID-19 samples were obtained from the United States, Italy and Spain. In each case, the material was cDNA or gDNA derived from T cells, B-cell-depleted T cells, or PBMCs.

With 3 bases clipped from V and 4 bases from J, the junction kept 15 bases outside the gene matches. This CDR3 comprises 17 residues. Looked up from germline, CDR1 is SGHDT and CDR2 is YYEEEE. Original processing notes: Estimates of nucleated cell counts were drawn from the amplification of reference gene primers. Sequencing used immunoSEQ multiplex PCR; TCRdb keeps in-frame clones, though not all of them. V and J calls plus clone size are reproduced from that table; the DNA served to infer D and trimming. The table has a few hundred thousand clones, 86% seen once. The source of this sequence is a woman aged 30 to 39 with active or convalescent COVID-19. The gene calls are TRBV5-6 and TRBJ1-1, with 7 bases fitting TRBD1. The sequenced material came from peripheral blood. CDR3 sequence: CASSSSVQGRGVTEAFF. The CDR3 region has the DNA TGTGCCAGCAGCTCAAGTGTACAGGGGAGAGGAGTCACTGAAGCTTTCTTT.